These 18 T cell receptor beta chains were sequenced from one sample in a study of T cells in localized non-small cell lung cancer. Profiled with immunoSEQ multiplex PCR; TCRdb holds only in-frame clones, not every one. The data contain roughly 1,400 clones, more than 20% of them singletons. The sequencing used normal lung tissue next to the tumor, collected before any cancer treatment. These receptors all stem from a man between 40 and 69 years old with stage II squamous cell lung carcinoma.

This clone was observed a few times. The rearrangement joins TRBV9 to TRBJ2-1, with D maybe TRBD2 (5 bases). CDR1 is SGDLS, CDR2 YYNGEE, per germline. The CDR3 extends over 16 amino acids. Trimming took 4 bases from V and 10 from J, leaving 24 bases between them. CDR3 region: CASSKVLRVASQEQFF. The CDR3 DNA sequence: TGTGCCAGCAGCAAGGTGTTGCGGGTGGCTAGTCAGGAGCAGTTCTTC.

The rearrangement joins TRBV9 to TRBJ2-6; no definite D call. The CDR3 is made up of 15 amino acids. In germline, CDR1 is SGDLS, CDR2 YYNGEE. V gave up 3 bases and J gave up 0 bases, with 7 bases separating them. In DNA form, the CDR3 reads TGTGCCAGCAGCGAACTGAGCTCTGGGGCCAACGTCCTGACTTTC. Encoded protein: CASSELSSGANVLTF.

The chain recombines TRBV11-3 with TRBJ1-5, with D tentatively TRBD1 (5 bases). Germline values: CDR1 SGHNT, CDR2 YENEEA. V was cut by 4 bases and J by 3 bases, with 16 bases left in between. The CDR3 totals 16 residues. The CDR3 region is CASSSGVGRVNQPQHF. CDR3 nucleotide sequence: TGTGCCAGCAGCTCCGGAGTTGGCAGGGTCAATCAGCCCCAGCATTTT.

The gene calls are TRBV11-3 and TRBJ1-2; 7 nucleotides match TRBD1. Germline loops: CDR1 SGHNT, CDR2 YENEEA. The CDR3 sequence is 15 residues long. Trimming took 5 bases from V and 5 from J; bases not matched to a gene: 11. CDR3 nucleotide sequence: TGTGCCAGCAGCCCACGGACAGGACAACTATATGGCTACACCTTC. Its protein is CASSPRTGQLYGYTF. The full variable domain, its missing parts supplied by reference TRBV11-3 and TRBJ1-2, is EAGVVQSPRYKIIEKKQPVAFWCNPISGHNTLYWYLQNLGQGPELLIRYENEEAVDDSQLPKDRFSAERLKGVDSTLKIQPAELGDSAVYLCASSPRTGQLYGYTFGSGTRLTVV.

The V gene is TRBV25-1, the J gene TRBJ2-3, with D uncertain. The V end was cut by 2 bases, the J end by 4 bases, with 10 bases between. The CDR3 spans 14 residues. Germline values: CDR1 MGHDK, CDR2 SYGVNS. The chain's CDR3 is CASSEEGRPDTQYF. The CDR3 DNA follows: TGTGCCAGCAGTGAAGAAGGCCGCCCAGATACGCAGTATTTT.

The chain links TRBV11-3 to TRBJ2-2; 12 bases align to TRBD2. The CDR3 totals 17 residues. With 7 bases clipped from V and 6 bases from J, the junction kept 12 bases outside the gene matches. Looked up from germline, CDR1 is SGHNT and CDR2 is YENEEA. The CDR3 sequence is CASTSFRASGRAGELFF. The DNA for the CDR3 is TGTGCCAGCACCTCTTTCCGGGCTAGCGGGAGGGCCGGGGAGCTGTTTTTT.

V gene TRBV10-2 combines with J gene TRBJ1-5; perhaps TRBD1 as D (5 bases). The germline V gene encodes CDR1 WSHSY and CDR2 SAAADI. This CDR3 has 17 amino acids. Trimming left V 8 bases short and J 1 base short, with 21 bases between. CDR3 amino acids: CASRDRMGIVSNQPQHF. For the CDR3, the DNA is TGCGCCAGCCGGGACCGCATGGGTATCGTCAGCAATCAGCCCCAGCATTTT.

In its sample, this clone was seen a few times. The genes are TRBV11-3 and TRBJ1-3, with D perhaps TRBD1 (5 bases). The CDR3 is made up of 14 amino acids. Per the germline V gene, CDR1 is SGHNT and CDR2 is YENEEA. With 3 bases removed from V and 2 bases from J, the gap between germline ends came to 8 bases. In nucleotides, the CDR3 is TGTGCCAGCAGCTTCGGACATCCTGGAAACACCATATATTTT. This sequence encodes CASSFGHPGNTIYF.

The chain carries TRBV12-5 and TRBJ2-1; the match to TRBD2 covers 8 bases. Trimming took 6 bases from V and 6 from J; bases not matched to a gene: 7. The CDR3 contains 14 residues. The V gene's germline CDR1 is LGHNT and CDR2 FRNRAP. CDR3 sequence reads: CASGFGLASNEQFF. CDR3 nucleotide sequence: TGTGCTAGTGGCTTCGGACTAGCTTCCAATGAGCAGTTCTTC.

There are a few counts of this clone. This chain uses TRBV9 with TRBJ1-3; a weak D match, TRBD1 (6 bases). V lost 2 bases and J 3 bases, leaving 12 bases between the germline ends. CDR1 SGDLS and CDR2 YYNGEE come from the germline V gene. This CDR3 is built from 15 residues. CDR3 residues: CASSVRGAVGNTIYF. The CDR3 DNA reads as TGTGCCAGCAGCGTCCGGGGGGCAGTTGGAAACACCATATATTTT.

A few counts support this clone. The chain links TRBV6-8 to TRBJ1-1, with 9 nucleotides matching TRBD1. Germline loops: CDR1 MNHGY, CDR2 SAAAGT. The V and J ends lost 5 bases and 4 bases, in that order; junction bases with no gene match: 14. The CDR3 is 17 residues long. The CDR3 region is CASSPQGQGVVSTEAFF. Here the CDR3 DNA reads TGTGCCAGCAGTCCGCAGGGACAGGGTGTGGTTAGCACTGAAGCTTTCTTT.

The chain joins TRBV10-2 to TRBJ1-1; no clear D gene. The germline CDR1 and CDR2 sequences are WSHSY and SAAADI. There are 13 residues in the CDR3. The germline V and J ends were trimmed by 3 bases and 1 base, with 6 bases remaining between them. This chain's CDR3 is CASSERGNTEAFF. DNA of the CDR3: TGCGCCAGCAGTGAACGAGGGAACACTGAAGCTTTCTTT.

The sample holds a few counts of this clone. V is TRBV11-3 and J is TRBJ1-5, with D possibly matching TRBD1 (5 bases). CDR3 length: 15 residues. The V end lost 4 bases, the J end lost 1 base, and 11 bases lay between the germline ends. The germline V gene encodes CDR1 SGHNT and CDR2 YENEEA. The CDR3 reads CASSWRGESNQPQHF. CDR3 DNA: TGTGCCAGCAGCTGGCGGGGCGAGAGCAATCAGCCCCAGCATTTT.

This clone has a handful of counts. The chain carries TRBV7-1 and TRBJ2-7, with TRBD2 as a possible D gene (5 bases). TRBV7-1 is an open reading frame, and its role is uncertain. V was pared by 5 bases and J by 6 bases, with 14 bases between. The CDR3 length is 13 residues. Written as DNA, the CDR3 is TGTGCCAGCAGCCCCGGGGAACGATCCGAGCAGTACTTC. Translation: CASSPGERSEQYF.

This clone was seen a handful of times. The gene calls are TRBV28 and TRBJ2-2; D ambiguous. Trimming left V 1 base short and J 2 bases short, with 14 bases between. Per the germline V gene, CDR1 is MDHEN and CDR2 is SYDVKM. This CDR3 has 17 amino acids. CDR3 DNA sequence: TGTGCCAGCAGTTTATTAGGTTCAGGTCTCAACACCGGGGAGCTGTTTTTT. Its protein product is CASSLLGSGLNTGELFF.

The CDR3 reads CAWTKTGNTEAFF. DNA of the CDR3: TGTGCCTGGACCAAGACAGGGAACACTGAAGCTTTCTTT. The rearrangement joins TRBV30 to TRBJ1-1; a weak D match, TRBD1 (6 bases). The CDR3 length is 13 residues. The V end was cut by 4 bases, the J end by 1 base, with 10 bases between. Germline-derived CDR1 and CDR2 are GTSNPN and SVGIG (reference sequence).

The chain is built from TRBV11-3 and TRBJ1-3, with unresolved D. In germline, CDR1 is SGHNT, CDR2 YENEEA. V lost 0 bases and J lost 2, with 20 bases in between. This CDR3 spans 19 amino acids. This chain's CDR3 is CASSLELRERMGTGNTIYF. In DNA form, the CDR3 reads TGTGCCAGCAGCTTAGAATTGAGGGAACGTATGGGGACTGGAAACACCATATATTTT.

This clone was detected only a few times. The CDR3 reads CASSVVLAGVNEQFF. The CDR3 region has the DNA TGTGCCAGCAGCGTAGTGCTAGCGGGAGTCAATGAGCAGTTCTTC. V and J are TRBV9 and TRBJ2-1; the match to TRBD2 covers 10 bases. CDR1 is SGDLS and CDR2 is YYNGEE in the germline V gene. The CDR3 is 15 amino acids. The V and J ends lost 0 bases and 6 bases, in that order; junction bases with no gene match: 3.